This T cell receptor (beta chain) emerged from a study of cytomegalovirus exposure and HLA in healthy donors. J gave up 4 bases and V 5 bases, and 16 bases lay outside the gene matches. Looked up from germline, CDR1 is MDHEN and CDR2 is SYDVKM. The CDR3 is made up of 19 amino acids. Use of 60 Vbeta and 13 Jbeta primers characterized the PCR. Libraries were prepared by immunoSEQ multiplex PCR; TCRdb keeps only in-frame clonotypes and omits some of them. The sample records some 180,000 clones, 75% to 85% being singletons. Material for sequencing was PBMCs. The chain has TRBV28 and TRBJ2-7; 14 bases match TRBD2. The TCR was taken from a girl aged 2 to 10 in good health and CMV-seropositive. This chain's CDR3 is CASSAPNPGLAGAPYEQYF. The CDR3 DNA is TGTGCCAGCAGTGCGCCAAACCCGGGACTAGCGGGAGCGCCGTACGAGCAGTACTTC.